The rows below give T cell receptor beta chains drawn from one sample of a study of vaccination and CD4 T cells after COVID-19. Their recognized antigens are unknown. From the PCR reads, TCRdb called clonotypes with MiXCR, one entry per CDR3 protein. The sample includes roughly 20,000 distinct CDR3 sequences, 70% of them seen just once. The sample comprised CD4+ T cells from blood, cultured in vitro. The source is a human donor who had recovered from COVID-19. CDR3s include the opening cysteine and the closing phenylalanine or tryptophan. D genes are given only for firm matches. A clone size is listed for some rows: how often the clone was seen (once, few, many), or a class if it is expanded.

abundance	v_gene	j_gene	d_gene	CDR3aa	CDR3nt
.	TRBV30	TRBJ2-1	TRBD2	CAWSVGLGTGVGANEQFF	TGTGCCTGGAGTGTCGGACTAGGCACTGGGGTCGGGGCCAATGAGCAGTTCTTC
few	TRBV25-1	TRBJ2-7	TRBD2	CASSGGLAGATYEQYF	TGTGCCAGCAGTGGAGGACTAGCGGGTGCTACCTACGAGCAGTACTTC
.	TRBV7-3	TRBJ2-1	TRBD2	CASSLWRAGDYNEQFF	TGTGCCAGCAGCTTATGGCGGGCGGGAGATTACAATGAGCAGTTCTTC
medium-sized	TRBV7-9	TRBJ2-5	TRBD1	CASSSGQPQETQYF	TGTGCCAGCAGCTCGGGACAGCCACAAGAGACCCAGTACTTC
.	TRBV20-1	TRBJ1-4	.	CSASSVGGEKLFF	TGCAGTGCTAGTTCCGTAGGTGGAGAAAAACTGTTTTTT
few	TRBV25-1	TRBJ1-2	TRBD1	CASSEMGQGSGYTF	TGTGCCAGCAGTGAGATGGGACAGGGCAGCGGCTACACCTTC
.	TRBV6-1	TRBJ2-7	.	CASSATPGASSGYF	TGTGCCAGCAGCGCCACCCCAGGAGCCTCCAGTGGGTACTTC
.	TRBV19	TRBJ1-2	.	CASSRTGSPSNYGYTF	TGTGCCAGTAGCAGAACAGGGTCTCCCTCTAACTATGGCTACACCTTC
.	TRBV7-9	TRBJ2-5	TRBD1	CAVGTDHGETQYF	TGTGCCGTCGGGACAGATCATGGTGAGACCCAGTACTTC
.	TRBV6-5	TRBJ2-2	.	CASSYSARTNTGELFF	TGTGCCAGCAGTTACTCAGCCAGGACGAACACCGGGGAGCTGTTTTTT
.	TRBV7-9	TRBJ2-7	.	CASSLLGEAYYEQYF	TGTGCCAGCAGCTTACTTGGCGAGGCTTATTACGAGCAGTACTTC
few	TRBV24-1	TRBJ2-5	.	CATSDLAETQYF	TGTGCCACCAGTGATTTGGCGGAGACCCAGTACTTC
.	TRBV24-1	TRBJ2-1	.	CATSDLSSTGWGYNEQFF	TGTGCCACCAGTGATTTATCGTCGACGGGTTGGGGGTACAATGAGCAGTTCTTC
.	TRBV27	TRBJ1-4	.	CASSPLGVGEKLFF	TGTGCCAGCAGTCCCCTCGGTGTGGGTGAAAAACTGTTTTTT
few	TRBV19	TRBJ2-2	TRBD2	CASSIVGLAGGTGELFF	TGTGCCAGTAGTATAGTGGGACTAGCGGGAGGAACCGGGGAGCTGTTTTTT
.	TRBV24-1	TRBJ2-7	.	CATSDGGRPPYEQYF	TGTGCCACCAGTGATGGCGGTAGGCCCCCCTACGAGCAGTACTTC
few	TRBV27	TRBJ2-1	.	CASSSFRRQFF	TGTGCCAGCAGTTCCTTTAGAAGACAGTTCTTC
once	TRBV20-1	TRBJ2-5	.	CSARVSGETQYF	TGCAGTGCTAGAGTGAGCGGGGAGACCCAGTACTTC
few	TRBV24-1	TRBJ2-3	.	CATSDLSRHTQYF	TGTGCCACCAGTGATTTGAGCAGGCATACGCAGTATTTT
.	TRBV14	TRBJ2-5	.	CASSQGGQETQYF	TGTGCCAGCAGCCAAGGGGGTCAAGAGACCCAGTACTTC
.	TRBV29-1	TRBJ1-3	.	CSVEWQAGNTIYF	TGCAGCGTTGAGTGGCAGGCTGGGAACACCATATATTTT
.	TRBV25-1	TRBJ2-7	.	CASSAPWDGSYEQYF	TGTGCCAGCAGTGCCCCCTGGGACGGATCCTACGAGCAGTACTTC
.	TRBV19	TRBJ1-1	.	CASSIVWAGNTEAFF	TGTGCCAGTAGTATAGTTTGGGCAGGAAACACTGAAGCTTTCTTT
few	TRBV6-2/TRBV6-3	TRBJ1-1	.	CASSYRLRTDNTEAFF	TGTGCCAGCAGTTACCGACTAAGGACGGATAACACTGAAGCTTTCTTT